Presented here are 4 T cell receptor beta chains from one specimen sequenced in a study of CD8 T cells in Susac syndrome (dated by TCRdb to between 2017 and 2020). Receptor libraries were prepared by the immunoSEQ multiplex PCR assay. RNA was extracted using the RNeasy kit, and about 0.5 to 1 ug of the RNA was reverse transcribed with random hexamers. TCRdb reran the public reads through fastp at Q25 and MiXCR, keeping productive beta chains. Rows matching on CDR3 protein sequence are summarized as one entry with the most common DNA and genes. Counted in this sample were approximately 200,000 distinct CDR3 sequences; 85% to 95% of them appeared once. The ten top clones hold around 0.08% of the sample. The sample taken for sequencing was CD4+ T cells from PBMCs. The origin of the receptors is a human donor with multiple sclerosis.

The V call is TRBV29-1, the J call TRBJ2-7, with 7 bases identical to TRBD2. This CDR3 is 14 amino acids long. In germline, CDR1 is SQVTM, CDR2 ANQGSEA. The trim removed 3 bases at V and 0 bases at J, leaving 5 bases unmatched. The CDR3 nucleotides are TGCAGCGTTGATACCACGGGGGGCTCCTACGAGCAGTACTTC. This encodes CSVDTTGGSYEQYF.

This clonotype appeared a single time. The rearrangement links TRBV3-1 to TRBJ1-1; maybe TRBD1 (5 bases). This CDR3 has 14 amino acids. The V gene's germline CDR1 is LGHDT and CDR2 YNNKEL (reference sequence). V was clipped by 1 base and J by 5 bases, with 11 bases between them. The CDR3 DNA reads TGTGCCAGCAGCCAAGCCCACCGGGGGACTGAAGCTTTCTTT. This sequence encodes CASSQAHRGTEAFF.

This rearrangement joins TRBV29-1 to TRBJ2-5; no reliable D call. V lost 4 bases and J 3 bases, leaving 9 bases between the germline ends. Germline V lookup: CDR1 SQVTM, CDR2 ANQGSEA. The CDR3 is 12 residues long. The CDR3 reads CSVVSSEETQYF. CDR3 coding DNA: TGCAGCGTTGTGTCCAGTGAAGAGACCCAGTACTTC.

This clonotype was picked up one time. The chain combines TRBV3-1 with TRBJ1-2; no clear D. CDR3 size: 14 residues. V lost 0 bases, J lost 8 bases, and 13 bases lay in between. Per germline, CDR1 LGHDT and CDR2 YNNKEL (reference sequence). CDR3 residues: CASSQEAVVGGYTF. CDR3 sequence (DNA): TGTGCCAGCAGCCAAGAGGCCGTCGTTGGGGGCTACACCTTC.